The clone carrying this T cell receptor (beta chain) was counted many times. The antigen remains undetermined. The V and J ends lost 5 bases and 2 bases respectively, with 20 bases between them. CDR3 length equals 17 residues. Preparation of the TCRbeta library used unique molecular identifiers. TCRdb independently ran MiXCR on the PCR reads; one entry per CDR3 protein. The profile shows a few hundred thousand distinct CDR3 sequences, nearly 8% of them singletons. This sample was included in a study of T-cell reconstitution after alpha-beta-depleted transplantation in children. Findings of the study overall: The main origin of T-cell counts and diversity one year after transplant was newly produced T cells.

This receptor was identified in a female patient aged 2-15 years who had a stem cell transplant for Fanconi anemia, so the T cells may come from the graft donor. This material consisted of peripheral blood, taken 360 days after TCRalphabeta/CD19-depleted stem cell transplant. J is TRBJ2-3 and V is TRBV12-3 or TRBV12-4; D assignment may be TRBD1 or TRBD2 (6 bases each). CDR3 DNA sequence: TGTGCCAGCAGTCCCCCATCGGTCGGGGGCTCCACAGATACGCAGTATTTT. It codes for CASSPPSVGGSTDTQYF.